What follows describes a single T cell receptor (beta chain). Germline V gene sequence: CDR1 SEHNR, CDR2 FQNEAQ (reference sequence). The CDR3 extends over 15 amino acids. Trimming cost V 4 bases and J 4 bases, with 17 bases left between them. Participants came from some 23 US areas, aged about 18 to 89 years. This entry belongs to a study of blood T cell repertoires in COVID-19. Study information: The analysed material was cDNA or gDNA that came from T cells, B-cell-depleted T cells, or PBMCs.

The authors' processing: Researchers report that nucleated cell counts were estimated from reference gene primer amplification. The data were produced by immunoSEQ multiplex PCR, yet TCRdb's version contains in-frame clones alone and is incomplete. The V and J calls and clone size come from that table; D and trimming were worked out from the DNA. The repertoire consists of roughly 200,000 clones, with 90% occurring once and the leading ten covering about 1.3%. V and J are TRBV7-9 and TRBJ2-7, with D tentatively TRBD1 (5 bases). The sample comprised PBMCs or T cells enriched from blood (not recorded which). The sequence derives from a young man who had recovered from COVID-19. The CDR3 DNA reads TGTGCCAGCAGCTCACTTGGGCAGGGATCTTACGAGCAGTACTTC. It translates to CASSSLGQGSYEQYF.